This entry describes one T cell receptor beta chain. This entry belongs to a study of OX40 agonist ivuxolimab in advanced cancers. Assay: immunoSEQ multiplex PCR; the TCRdb copy retains only in-frame clones and omits some. The sample has some 82,000 clones, roughly 94% seen once. Sample: CD4+ or CD8+ T cells sorted from blood, taken in a trial of the OX40 agonist ivuxolimab. The TCR comes from an adult with an advanced solid tumor such as melanoma, head and neck, liver or kidney cancer.

CDR3 loop: CASSQDISGTSGAGDEQFF. CDR3 coding DNA: TGTGCCAGCAGCCAAGATATAAGTGGGACTAGCGGGGCGGGCGATGAGCAGTTCTTC. The genes are TRBV14 and TRBJ2-1, with 13 bases matching TRBD2. CDR1 is SGHDN and CDR2 is FVKESK in the germline V gene. V gave up 0 bases and J gave up 8 bases; unmatched junction bases: 13. The CDR3 has 19 residues.